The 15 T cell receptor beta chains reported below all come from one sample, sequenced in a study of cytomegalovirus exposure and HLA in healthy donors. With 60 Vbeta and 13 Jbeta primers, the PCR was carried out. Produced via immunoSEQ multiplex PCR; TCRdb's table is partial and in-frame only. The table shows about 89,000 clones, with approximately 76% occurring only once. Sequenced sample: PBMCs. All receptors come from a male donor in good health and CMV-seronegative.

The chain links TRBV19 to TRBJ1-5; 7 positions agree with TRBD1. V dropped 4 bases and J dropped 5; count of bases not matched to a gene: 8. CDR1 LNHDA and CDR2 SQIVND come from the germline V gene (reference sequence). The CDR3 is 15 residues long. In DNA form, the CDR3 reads TGTGCCAGTAGTACCGGACAGGCTTTCTATCAGCCCCAGCATTTT. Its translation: CASSTGQAFYQPQHF.

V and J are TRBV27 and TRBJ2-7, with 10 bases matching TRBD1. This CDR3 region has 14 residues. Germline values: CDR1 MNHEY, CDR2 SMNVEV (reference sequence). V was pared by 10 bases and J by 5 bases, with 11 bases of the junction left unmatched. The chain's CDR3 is CAIRAGQGVHEQYF. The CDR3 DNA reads TGTGCCATTCGTGCCGGACAGGGGGTCCACGAGCAGTACTTC.

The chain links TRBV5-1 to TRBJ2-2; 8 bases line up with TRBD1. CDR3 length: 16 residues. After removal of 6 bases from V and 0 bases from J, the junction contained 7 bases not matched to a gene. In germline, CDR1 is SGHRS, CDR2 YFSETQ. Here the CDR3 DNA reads TGCGCCAGCACCCACAGGACAGGGACGAACACCGGGGAGCTGTTTTTT. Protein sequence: CASTHRTGTNTGELFF.

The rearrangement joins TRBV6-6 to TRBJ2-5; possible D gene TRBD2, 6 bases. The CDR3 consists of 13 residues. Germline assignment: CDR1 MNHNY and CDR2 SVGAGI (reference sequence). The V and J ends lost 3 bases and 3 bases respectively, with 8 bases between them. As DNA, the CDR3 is TGTGCCAGCAGTTATCAGCGGGAAGAGACCCAGTACTTC. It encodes CASSYQREETQYF.

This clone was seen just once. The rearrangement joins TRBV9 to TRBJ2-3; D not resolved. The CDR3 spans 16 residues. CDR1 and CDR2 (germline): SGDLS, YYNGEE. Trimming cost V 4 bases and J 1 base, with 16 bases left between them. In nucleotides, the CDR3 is TGTGCCAGCAGCCCGCGACTTGGCTCAGGCACAGATACGCAGTATTTT. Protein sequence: CASSPRLGSGTDTQYF. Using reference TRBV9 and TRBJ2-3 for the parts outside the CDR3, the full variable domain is DSGVTQTPKHLITATGQRVTLRCSPRSGDLSVYWYQQSLDQGLQFLIQYYNGEERAKGNILERFSAQQFPDLHSELNLSSLELGDSALYFCASSPRLGSGTDTQYFGPGTRLTVL.

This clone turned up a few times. CDR3 sequence: CASSPEQANYNEQFF. The CDR3 DNA sequence: TGCGCCAGCTCGCCGGAACAGGCCAACTACAATGAGCAGTTCTTC. The gene calls are TRBV5-1 and TRBJ2-1; D is perhaps TRBD1 (5 bases). CDR3 length: 15 amino acids. Germline V gives CDR1 SGHRS, CDR2 YFSETQ. The V gene lost 7 bases and the J gene lost 3 bases, with 17 bases spanning the gap.

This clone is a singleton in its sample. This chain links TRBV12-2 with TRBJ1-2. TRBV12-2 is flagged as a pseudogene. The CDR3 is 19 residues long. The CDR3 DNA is TGTGCAAGTCGCTTAGTTCTCTTAGTTGGTCCGGGGTGCGACTATGGCTACACCTTC. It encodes CASRLVLLVGPGCDYGYTF.

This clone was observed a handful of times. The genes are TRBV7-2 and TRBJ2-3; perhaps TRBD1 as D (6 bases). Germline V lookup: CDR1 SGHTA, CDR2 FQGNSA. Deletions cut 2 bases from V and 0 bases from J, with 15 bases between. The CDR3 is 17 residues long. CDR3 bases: TGTGCCAGCAGCTTACGGTGGCGGACAGTAAGCACAGATACGCAGTATTTT. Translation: CASSLRWRTVSTDTQYF.

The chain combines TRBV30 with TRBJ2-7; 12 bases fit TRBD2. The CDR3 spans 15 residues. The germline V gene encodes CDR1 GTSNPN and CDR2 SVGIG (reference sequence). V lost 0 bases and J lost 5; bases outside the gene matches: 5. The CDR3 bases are TGTGCCTGGAGTGTACGGACTAGCGGGACCCACGAGCAGTACTTC. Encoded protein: CAWSVRTSGTHEQYF.

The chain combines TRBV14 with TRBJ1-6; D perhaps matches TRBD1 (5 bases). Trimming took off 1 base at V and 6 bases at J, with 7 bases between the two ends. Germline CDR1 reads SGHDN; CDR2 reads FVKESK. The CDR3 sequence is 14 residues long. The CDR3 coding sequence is TGTGCCAGCAGCCAAGGACAGCTTAATTCACCCCTCCACTTT. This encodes CASSQGQLNSPLHF.

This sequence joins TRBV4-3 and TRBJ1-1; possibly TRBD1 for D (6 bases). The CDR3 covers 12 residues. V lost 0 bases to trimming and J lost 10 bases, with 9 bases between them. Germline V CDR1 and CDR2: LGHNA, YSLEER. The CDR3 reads CASSQDWGRAFF. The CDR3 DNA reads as TGCGCCAGCAGCCAAGATTGGGGGCGAGCTTTCTTT.

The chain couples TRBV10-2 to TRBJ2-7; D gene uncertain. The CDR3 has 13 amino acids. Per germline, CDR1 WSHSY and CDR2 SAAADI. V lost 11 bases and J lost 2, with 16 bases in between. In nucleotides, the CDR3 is TGCGCCGGTTCGCAGGCACCAGCCTACGAGCAGTACTTC. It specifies CAGSQAPAYEQYF.

For the CDR3, the DNA is TGTGCCAGCAGCCTATCGGACAGGCCTCGAGAGCAGTACTTC. This gives the protein CASSLSDRPREQYF. V usage is TRBV7-9 and J usage is TRBJ2-7, with TRBD1 identical over 7 bases. Germline CDR1 reads SEHNR; CDR2 reads FQNEAQ (reference sequence). The CDR3 runs to 14 residues. J gave up 7 bases and V 5 bases, and 11 bases lay outside the gene matches.

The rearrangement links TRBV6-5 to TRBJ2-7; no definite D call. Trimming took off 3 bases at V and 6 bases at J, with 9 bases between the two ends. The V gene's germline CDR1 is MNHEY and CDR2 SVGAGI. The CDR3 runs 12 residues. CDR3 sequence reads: CASSYGSGEQYF. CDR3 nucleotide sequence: TGTGCCAGCAGTTATGGCTCGGGCGAGCAGTACTTC.

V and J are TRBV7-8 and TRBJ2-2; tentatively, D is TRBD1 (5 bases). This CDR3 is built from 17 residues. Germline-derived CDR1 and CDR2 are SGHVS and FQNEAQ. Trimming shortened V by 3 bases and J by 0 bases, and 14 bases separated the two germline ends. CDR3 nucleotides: TGTGCCAGCAGCTTGGGGCCATGGTCCGCGAACACCGGGGAGCTGTTTTTT. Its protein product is CASSLGPWSANTGELFF.